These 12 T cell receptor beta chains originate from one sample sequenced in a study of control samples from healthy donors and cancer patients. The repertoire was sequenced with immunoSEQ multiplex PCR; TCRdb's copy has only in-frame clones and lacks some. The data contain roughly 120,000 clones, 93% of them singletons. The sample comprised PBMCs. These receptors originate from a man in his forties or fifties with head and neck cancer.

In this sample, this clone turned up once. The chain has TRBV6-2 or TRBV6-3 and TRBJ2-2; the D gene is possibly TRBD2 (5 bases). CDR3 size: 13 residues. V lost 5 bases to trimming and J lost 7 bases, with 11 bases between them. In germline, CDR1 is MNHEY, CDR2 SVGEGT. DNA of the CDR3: TGTGCCAGCAGTCCGGACTCTATCGGGGAGCTGTTTTTT. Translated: CASSPDSIGELFF.

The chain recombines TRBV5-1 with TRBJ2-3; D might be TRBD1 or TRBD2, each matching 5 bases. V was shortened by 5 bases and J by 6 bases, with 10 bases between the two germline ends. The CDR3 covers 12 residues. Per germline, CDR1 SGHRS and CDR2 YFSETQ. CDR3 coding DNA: TGCGCCAGCAGGGGGGAAGGGGATACGCAGTATTTT. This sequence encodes CASRGEGDTQYF.

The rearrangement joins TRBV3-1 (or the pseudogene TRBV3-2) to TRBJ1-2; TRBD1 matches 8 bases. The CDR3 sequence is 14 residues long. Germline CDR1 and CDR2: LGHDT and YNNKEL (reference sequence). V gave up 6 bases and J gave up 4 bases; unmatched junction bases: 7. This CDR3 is CASRQTGAGYGYTF. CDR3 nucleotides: TGTGCCAGCAGGCAGACAGGGGCGGGCTATGGCTACACCTTC.

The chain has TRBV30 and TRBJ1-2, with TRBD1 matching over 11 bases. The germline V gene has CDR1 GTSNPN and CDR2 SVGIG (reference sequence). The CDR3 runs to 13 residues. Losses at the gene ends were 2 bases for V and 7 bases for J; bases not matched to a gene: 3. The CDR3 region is CAWSPDRGLGYTF. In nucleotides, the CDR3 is TGTGCCTGGAGTCCGGACAGGGGGCTTGGCTACACCTTC.

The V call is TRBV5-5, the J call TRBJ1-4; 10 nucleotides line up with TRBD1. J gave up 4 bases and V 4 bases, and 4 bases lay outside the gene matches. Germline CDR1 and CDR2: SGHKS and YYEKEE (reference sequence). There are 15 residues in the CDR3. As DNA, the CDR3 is TGTGCCAGCAGCCTGGGGACAGGGGTTAATGAAAAACTGTTTTTT. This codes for CASSLGTGVNEKLFF. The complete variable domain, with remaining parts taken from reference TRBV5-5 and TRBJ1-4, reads DAGVTQSPTHLIKTRGQQVTLRCSPISGHKSVSWYQQVLGQGPQFIFQYYEKEERGRGNFPDRFSARQFPNYSSELNVNALLLGDSALYLCASSLGTGVNEKLFFGSGTQLSVL.

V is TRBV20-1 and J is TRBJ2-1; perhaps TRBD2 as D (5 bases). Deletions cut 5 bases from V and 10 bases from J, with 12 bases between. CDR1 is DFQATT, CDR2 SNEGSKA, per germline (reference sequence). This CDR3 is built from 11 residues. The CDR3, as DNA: TGCAGTGCTCGGCTAGCCAACGAGCAGTTCTTC. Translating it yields CSARLANEQFF.

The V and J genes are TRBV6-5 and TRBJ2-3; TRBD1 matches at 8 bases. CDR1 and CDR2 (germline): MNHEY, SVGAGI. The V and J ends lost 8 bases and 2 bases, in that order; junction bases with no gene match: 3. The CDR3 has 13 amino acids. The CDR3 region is CASRQGFTDTQYF. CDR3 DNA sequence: TGTGCCAGCCGACAGGGGTTCACAGATACGCAGTATTTT.

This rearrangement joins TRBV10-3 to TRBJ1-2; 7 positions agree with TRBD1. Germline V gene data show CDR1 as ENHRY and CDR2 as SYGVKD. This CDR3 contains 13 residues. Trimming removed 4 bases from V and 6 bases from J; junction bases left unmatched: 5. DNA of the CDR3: TGTGCCATCAGTGGGCAGGGACAGAATGGCTACACCTTC. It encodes CAISGQGQNGYTF.

Here the CDR3 DNA reads TGTGCCAGCGGAGACAGGGGAGATGGCTACACCTTC. Residues: CASGDRGDGYTF. The gene calls are TRBV7-9 and TRBJ1-2; TRBD1 matches at 8 bases. Unmatched junction bases numbered 5, after V lost 8 bases and J lost 6 bases. Germline V gene sequence: CDR1 SEHNR, CDR2 FQNEAQ (reference sequence). This CDR3 contains 12 residues.

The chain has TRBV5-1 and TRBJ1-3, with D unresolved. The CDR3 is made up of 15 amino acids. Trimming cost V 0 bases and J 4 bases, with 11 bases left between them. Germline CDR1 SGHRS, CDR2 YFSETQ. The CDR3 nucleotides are TGCGCCAGCAGCTTGGTGCCGGGGAGAGGAAACACCATATATTTT. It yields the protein CASSLVPGRGNTIYF. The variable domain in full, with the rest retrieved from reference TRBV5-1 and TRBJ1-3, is KAGVTQTPRYLIKTRGQQVTLSCSPISGHRSVSWYQQTPGQGLQFLFEYFSETQRNKGNFPGRFSGRQFSNSRSEMNVSTLELGDSALYLCASSLVPGRGNTIYFGEGSWLTVV.

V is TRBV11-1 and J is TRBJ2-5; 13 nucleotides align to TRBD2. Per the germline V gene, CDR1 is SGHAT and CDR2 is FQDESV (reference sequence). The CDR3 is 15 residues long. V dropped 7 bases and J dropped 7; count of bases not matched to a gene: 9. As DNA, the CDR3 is TGTGCCAGCACCCGGGGGACTAGCGGGGAAGGGACCCAGTACTTC. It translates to CASTRGTSGEGTQYF.

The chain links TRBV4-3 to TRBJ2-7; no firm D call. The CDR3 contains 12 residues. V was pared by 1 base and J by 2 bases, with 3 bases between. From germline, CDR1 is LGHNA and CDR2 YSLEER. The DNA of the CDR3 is TGCGCCAGCAGCCAAGGTCCCTACGAGCAGTACTTC. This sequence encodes CASSQGPYEQYF.